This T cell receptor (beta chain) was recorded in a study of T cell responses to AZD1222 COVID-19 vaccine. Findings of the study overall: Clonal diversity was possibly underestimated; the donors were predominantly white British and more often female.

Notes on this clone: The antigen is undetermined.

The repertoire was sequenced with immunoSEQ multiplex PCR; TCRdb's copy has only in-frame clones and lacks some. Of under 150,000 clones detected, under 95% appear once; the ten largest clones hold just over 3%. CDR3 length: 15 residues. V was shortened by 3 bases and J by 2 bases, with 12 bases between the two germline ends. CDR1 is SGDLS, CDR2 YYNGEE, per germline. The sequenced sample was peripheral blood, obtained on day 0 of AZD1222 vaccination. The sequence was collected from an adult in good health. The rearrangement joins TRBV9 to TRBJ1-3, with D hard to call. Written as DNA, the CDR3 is TGTGCCAGCAGCGCCGTACAAGTACCTGGAAACACCATATATTTT. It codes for CASSAVQVPGNTIYF.